The rows below give T cell receptor beta chains drawn from one sample of a study of monozygotic twins with inflammatory bowel disease. From its re-call of the 5' RACE reads, TCRdb lists each CDR3 protein once, without DNA. This table holds about 110,000 distinct CDR3 sequences. The sequencing sample was made of blood. These receptors came from a human donor with ulcerative colitis or Crohn's disease, or a healthy co-twin of an affected twin (not recorded which). Each CDR3 is given with its conserved first and last residue. Fields, in order: J gene, V gene, CDR3 protein.

>TRBJ2-2|TRBV4-2
CASSPRTSFAGELFF
>TRBJ1-4|TRBV7-2
CASSLDRHEKLFF
>TRBJ1-1|TRBV20-1
CSASRGGTEAFF
>TRBJ2-1|TRBV6-2/TRBV6-3
CASSKGGTYNEQFF
>TRBJ2-2|TRBV5-1
CASSPGLAGETGELFF
>TRBJ1-1|TRBV20-1
CSARDQGGNTEAFF
>TRBJ2-5|TRBV5-1
CASSKSSQETQYF
>TRBJ1-1|TRBV10-3
CAISLTGGNTEAFF
>TRBJ2-7|TRBV12-3/TRBV12-4
CASSPPRDRGYEQYF
>TRBJ2-1|TRBV5-1
CASSLASGSSYNEQFF
>TRBJ1-5|TRBV20-1
CSARDMQPQHF
>TRBJ2-3|TRBV9
CASSVGDRTDRTDTQYF
>TRBJ2-3|TRBV5-6
CASSLGVRSTDTQYF
>TRBJ2-7|TRBV15
CATSRDPPGEDGEQYF
>TRBJ2-3|TRBV5-1
CASSLEFAGGRITQYF
>TRBJ1-6|TRBV19
CASRPTRQGAGSPLHF
>TRBJ1-5|TRBV9
CASSIGDRGSPQHF
>TRBJ2-5|TRBV5-5
CASRQGGVETQYF
>TRBJ2-5|TRBV20-1
CSARDYYLEGETQYF
>TRBJ1-1|TRBV5-1
CASSPWAVNTEAFF
>TRBJ2-2|TRBV6-5
CASSYSLQHTGELFF
>TRBJ2-3|TRBV7-9
CASSLRAGLKDTQYF
>TRBJ2-4|TRBV5-1
CASSYGTSAAKNIQYF
>TRBJ2-1|TRBV20-1
CSARDPGTGEYNEQFF
>TRBJ1-6|TRBV25-1
CASSEYRGLNSPLHF
>TRBJ1-1|TRBV2
CASSDGRERNTEAFF
>TRBJ1-1|TRBV6-6
CASRTPGQIEAFF
>TRBJ2-7|TRBV2
CASDGSYEQYF
>TRBJ2-5|TRBV5-6
CASSFRGGEETQYF
>TRBJ2-2|TRBV27
CASSLVLAGGRGNTGELFF
>TRBJ1-1|TRBV4-2
CASSQDPGQGAAEAFF
>TRBJ2-7|TRBV7-2
CASSLEGGVEYEQYF
>TRBJ2-1|TRBV25-1
CASSESDRGLSYNEQFF
>TRBJ2-1|TRBV4-2
CASSQDRTSGYNEQFF
>TRBJ2-1|TRBV11-2
CASSLAGTEYNEQFF
>TRBJ2-3|TRBV20-1
CSARNSGQGFTDTQYF
>TRBJ2-1|TRBV2
CASSDLAGADEQFF
>TRBJ2-5|TRBV5-1
CASSPRTDRQETQYF
>TRBJ2-7|TRBV10-3
CAIKNLAGRGYEQYF
>TRBJ2-7|TRBV5-1
CASSSSGIYEQYF